This T cell receptor (beta chain) was retrieved from a study of spatial heterogeneity in lung cancer. Points from the study as a whole: For expanded intratumoral alpha and beta TCRs, counts tracked tumor mutation counts. Alpha chains reached an estimated coverage of about 7% of tumor T cells, and beta chains 11% to 15%. Ubiquitous and regional expanded TCR counts mirrored ubiquitous and regional nonsynonymous mutation counts, respectively.

Germline V gives CDR1 DFQATT, CDR2 SNEGSKA (reference sequence). The CDR3 extends over 12 amino acids. Trimming cost V 7 bases and J 0 bases, with 7 bases left between them. By share of the sample, this clonotype is medium-sized (0.01 to 0.1%). Its matching antigen is unknown. Time point in this sample: sample taken at primary tumor resection. Without sorting, whole RNA was sequenced from tumor, nontumor lung or frozen PBMC. The library protocol tagged each TCR cDNA with a unique molecular identifier. Via MiXCR, TCRdb re-called the 5' RACE reads, giving one row per CDR3 protein. The sample shows 6,400 or so distinct CDR3 sequences, around 7% of them seen only once.

Sequenced material: lung tumor tissue, taken at surgery. This TCR was sampled from a male donor with early-stage non-small cell lung cancer. The chain is built from TRBV20-1 and TRBJ2-1; D unclear. CDR3 nucleotide sequence: TGCAGTGTCCGCCGCTCCTACAATGAGCAGTTCTTC. The encoded protein is CSVRRSYNEQFF.